The 3 T cell receptor beta chains presented below share a single source sample, sequenced in a study of blood T cell repertoires in COVID-19. TCRdb keeps only in-frame clones here, not all; method: immunoSEQ multiplex PCR. The table shows about 250,000 clones, with roughly nine tenths occurring only once. Material: PBMCs or T cells enriched from blood (not recorded which). Source of these receptors: a woman between 18 and 29 years old who had recovered from COVID-19.

The rearrangement links TRBV5-1 to TRBJ2-1; 7 bases match TRBD2. V dropped 4 bases and J dropped 4; count of bases not matched to a gene: 14. Germline V CDR1 and CDR2: SGHRS, YFSETQ. The CDR3 is 17 amino acids. CDR3 bases: TGCGCCAGCAGCCCCTTTGGGGGGAGGGGACGGTACAATGAGCAGTTCTTC. Its translation is CASSPFGGRGRYNEQFF.

This chain joins TRBV23-1 and TRBJ2-1; the match to TRBD1 covers 7 bases. TRBV23-1 carries the ORF label, with uncertain function. With 7 bases clipped from V and 7 bases from J, the junction kept 13 bases outside the gene matches. There are 15 residues in the CDR3. CDR3 in DNA: TGCGCCAGCACCCTGAGGGACAGCAGGGGGAATGAGCAGTTCTTC. Residues: CASTLRDSRGNEQFF.

This clone was observed once. J is TRBJ1-5 and V is TRBV4-1, with 7 bases lining up with TRBD1. J lost 3 bases, V lost 4 bases, and 3 bases had no gene match. Germline values: CDR1 MGHRA, CDR2 YSYEKL. This CDR3 region has 14 residues. CDR3 nucleotides: TGCGCCAGCAGCCTTACAGGGGTCAATCAGCCCCAGCATTTT. Protein: CASSLTGVNQPQHF.